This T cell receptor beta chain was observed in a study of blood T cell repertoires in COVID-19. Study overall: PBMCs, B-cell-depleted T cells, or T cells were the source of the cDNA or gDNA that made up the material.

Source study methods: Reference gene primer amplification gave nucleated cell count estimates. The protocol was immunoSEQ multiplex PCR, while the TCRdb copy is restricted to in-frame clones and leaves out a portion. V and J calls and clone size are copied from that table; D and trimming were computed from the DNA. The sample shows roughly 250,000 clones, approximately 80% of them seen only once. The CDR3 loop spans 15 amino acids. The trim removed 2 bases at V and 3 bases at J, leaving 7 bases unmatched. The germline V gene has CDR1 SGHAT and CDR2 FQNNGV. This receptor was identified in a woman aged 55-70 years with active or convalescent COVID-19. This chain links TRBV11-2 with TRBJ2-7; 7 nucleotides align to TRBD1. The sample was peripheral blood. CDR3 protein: CASSLQTGSIYEQYV. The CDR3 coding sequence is TGTGCCAGCAGCTTACAGACAGGGAGTATCTACGAGCAGTACGTC.